Below are 25 T cell receptor beta chains sequenced from a single sample in a study of PD-1 blockade in classical Hodgkin lymphoma. The table came from immunoSEQ multiplex PCR; TCRdb's copy has only in-frame clones and leaves some out. The sample holds thousands of clones, approximately 67% seen once. The time point: cycle 4 day 1 (C4D1), after less than 7 weeks of nivolumab. Relapse was seen in all patients after autologous stem cell transplantation, and brentuximab vedotin exposure was variable. Isolation of CD8+ T cells from thawed PBMCs used magnetic negative selection. This specimen was CD8+ T cells from blood, taken before the fourth cycle of nivolumab. Receptors originate from a human donor with classical Hodgkin lymphoma.

The rearrangement joins TRBV4-3 to TRBJ2-7; D remains ambiguous. The CDR3 loop spans 13 amino acids. CDR1 LGHNA and CDR2 YSLEER come from the germline V gene. V lost 0 bases and J 4 bases, leaving 7 bases between the germline ends. The CDR3 DNA reads TGCGCCAGCAGCCAAGACGGCTCTTACGAGCAGTACTTC. Protein sequence: CASSQDGSYEQYF.

Judged by abundance, this clone is medium-sized. The chain recombines TRBV7-8 with TRBJ2-7; TRBD1 agrees at 9 bases. The ends lost 4 bases at V and 1 base at J; junction bases unmatched: 8. The germline gives CDR1 SGHVS, CDR2 FQNEAQ. The CDR3 extends over 16 amino acids. CDR3 loop: CASSSRTGQGSYEQYF. The CDR3 DNA reads TGTGCCAGCAGCTCGCGTACGGGACAGGGATCCTACGAGCAGTACTTC.

The V gene is TRBV9, the J gene TRBJ2-2, with 8 bases lining up with TRBD1. The germline CDR1 and CDR2 sequences are SGDLS and YYNGEE. The trim removed 3 bases at V and 4 bases at J, leaving 11 bases unmatched. The length of the CDR3 is 17 residues. CDR3 DNA: TGTGCCAGCAGCGCCCCTGTGGACAGGGATCCCACCGGGGAGCTGTTTTTT. Protein product: CASSAPVDRDPTGELFF.

DNA of the CDR3: TGTGCCAGCAGCGAGGGGGGAGGAAATGAGCAGTTCTTC. Translated: CASSEGGGNEQFF. The rearrangement links TRBV9 to TRBJ2-1; the D call may be TRBD1 or TRBD2 (6 bases each). This CDR3 has 13 amino acids. Trimming stripped 3 bases from V and 7 bases from J, with 11 bases between. The germline V gene has CDR1 SGDLS and CDR2 YYNGEE.

The chain couples TRBV29-1 to TRBJ2-3; 16 positions agree with TRBD2. The CDR3 is 16 amino acids. Trimming removed 8 bases from V and 7 bases from J; junction bases left unmatched: 12. The germline gives CDR1 SQVTM, CDR2 ANQGSEA. This chain's CDR3 is CSLEPGLAGGIYTQYF. CDR3 nucleotide sequence: TGCAGCCTCGAGCCGGGACTAGCGGGGGGGATATATACGCAGTATTTT.

In this sample, this clone turned up a few times. This chain links TRBV6-6 with TRBJ2-1; a weak D match, TRBD2 (6 bases). The germline V and J ends were trimmed by 8 bases and 8 bases, with 10 bases remaining between them. The CDR3 has 11 residues. The germline V gene has CDR1 MNHNY and CDR2 SVGAGI (reference sequence). CDR3 in amino acids: CASGTGDEQFF. CDR3 in DNA: TGTGCCAGCGGGACTGGGGATGAGCAGTTCTTC.

This sequence joins TRBV7-9 and TRBJ1-1; no reliable D call. The germline CDR1 and CDR2 sequences are SEHNR and FQNEAQ (reference sequence). The CDR3 runs 13 residues. The V and J ends lost 5 bases and 0 bases respectively, with 7 bases between them. The CDR3 is CASSAHMNTEAFF. CDR3 nucleotides: TGTGCCAGCAGCGCCCATATGAACACTGAAGCTTTCTTT.

The chain links TRBV9 to TRBJ1-1; D ambiguous. Trimming removed 0 bases at V and 2 bases at J, with 8 bases between. Germline V gene lookup returns CDR1 SGDLS and CDR2 YYNGEE. The CDR3 is made up of 14 amino acids. The DNA for the CDR3 is TGTGCCAGCAGCGTAGAACAGTCAAACACTGAAGCTTTCTTT. Protein product: CASSVEQSNTEAFF.

The rearrangement joins TRBV5-8 to TRBJ1-5; D unresolved. The V end lost 3 bases, the J end lost 0 bases, and 7 bases lay between the germline ends. This CDR3 region has 14 residues. Germline assignment: CDR1 SGHTS and CDR2 YDEGEE. The CDR3 sequence is CASSSEDSNQPQHF. In nucleotides, the CDR3 is TGTGCCAGCAGCTCAGAGGATAGCAATCAGCCCCAGCATTTT. The whole variable domain, filled in from reference TRBV5-8 and TRBJ1-5, reads EAGVTQSPTHLIKTRGQQATLRCSPISGHTSVYWYQQALGLGLQFLLWYDEGEERNRGNFPPRFSGRQFPNYSSELNVNALELEDSALYLCASSSEDSNQPQHFGDGTRLSIL.

V gene TRBV18 combines with J gene TRBJ2-1; no clear D gene. This CDR3 has 13 amino acids. V lost 3 bases, J lost 4 bases, and 7 bases lay in between. Germline CDR1 reads KGHSH; CDR2 reads LQKENI. CDR3 nucleotides: TGTGCCAGCTCACCCGAAGAGTACAATGAGCAGTTCTTC. Residues: CASSPEEYNEQFF.

This chain joins TRBV30 and TRBJ1-4; possible D gene TRBD1, 6 bases. Germline lookup yields CDR1 GTSNPN and CDR2 SVGIG (reference sequence). The CDR3 consists of 14 residues. The germline V and J ends were trimmed by 3 bases and 3 bases, with 11 bases remaining between them. The CDR3 sequence: CAWSGDMPNEKLFF. CDR3 in DNA: TGTGCCTGGAGCGGGGACATGCCTAATGAAAAACTGTTTTTT.

CDR3 protein: CASSYGQGPGNTIYF. Here the CDR3 DNA reads TGTGCCAGCAGCTACGGACAGGGGCCTGGAAACACCATATATTTT. J is TRBJ1-3 and V is TRBV7-6; TRBD1 aligns across 9 bases. V lost 4 bases, J lost 2 bases, and 3 bases stayed unmatched. CDR1 and CDR2 (germline): SGHVS, FNYEAQ. The CDR3 totals 15 residues.

The chain links TRBV7-6 to TRBJ1-1; 10 bases map to TRBD1. This CDR3 is 15 amino acids long. V shed 4 bases, J shed 5 bases, and the junction held 7 bases outside the gene matches. Germline V gene lookup returns CDR1 SGHVS and CDR2 FNYEAQ. The CDR3 DNA sequence: TGTGCCAGCAGCTCTCCGGGGACAGGGGCGACTGAAGCTTTCTTT. Translating gives CASSSPGTGATEAFF. Supplemented by reference TRBV7-6 and TRBJ1-1, the full variable domain reads GAGVSQSPRYKVTKRGQDVALRCDPISGHVSLYWYRQALGQGPEFLTYFNYEAQQDKSGLPNDRFSAERPEGSISTLTIQRTEQRDSAMYRCASSSPGTGATEAFFGQGTRLTVV.

The chain uses TRBV9 and TRBJ1-4; D may be TRBD1 (5 bases). V was pared by 4 bases and J by 3 bases, with 16 bases between. The CDR3 loop spans 16 amino acids. Germline V lookup: CDR1 SGDLS, CDR2 YYNGEE. The DNA for the CDR3 is TGTGCCAGCAGCCCTAGGGGTAGGGCCCCTAATGAAAAACTGTTTTTT. This gives the protein CASSPRGRAPNEKLFF.

The chain is built from TRBV30 and TRBJ1-2; no clear D. This CDR3 is 13 amino acids long. With 4 bases removed from V and 4 bases from J, the gap between germline ends came to 13 bases. Germline V gene data show CDR1 as GTSNPN and CDR2 as SVGIG (reference sequence). The CDR3 loop reads CAWTSDYLYGYTF. CDR3 DNA: TGTGCCTGGACATCCGATTACCTCTATGGCTACACCTTC.

V and J are TRBV5-1 and TRBJ2-7; D perhaps matches TRBD1 (6 bases). CDR3 length equals 12 residues. Germline V gene data show CDR1 as SGHRS and CDR2 as YFSETQ. Trimming stripped 2 bases from V and 4 bases from J, with 7 bases between. CDR3 region: CASSFTGYEQYF. Written as DNA, the CDR3 is TGCGCCAGCAGCTTTACAGGGTACGAGCAGTACTTC.

To note about this clone: At one end, the junction sequence differs from germline, possibly due to a read error. This sequence joins TRBV5-5 and TRBJ2-7; D is perhaps TRBD1 (6 bases). Germline-derived CDR1 and CDR2 are SGHKS and YYEKEE (reference sequence). The CDR3 runs 14 residues. The CDR3, as DNA: TGCGCCAGCAGCCAAGATAGGGGGTCCTACGAGCAGTACTTC. This encodes CASSQDRGSYEQYF.

Details on this clone: The germline gene is not matched at one end of the junction; a read error may be the cause. The gene calls are TRBV7-9 and TRBJ2-2, with 7 bases fitting TRBD1. The CDR3 consists of 16 residues. Germline values: CDR1 SEHNR, CDR2 FQNEAQ (reference sequence). CDR3 DNA sequence: TGTGCCAGCAGCAGTCGAGGGGGCGCGAACACCGGGAAGCTGTTTTTT. Protein sequence: CASSSRGGANTGKLFF. The entire variable domain, with the rest obtained from reference TRBV7-9 and TRBJ2-2, is as follows: DTGVSQNPRHKITKRGQNVTFRCDPISEHNRLYWYRQTLGQGPEFLTYFQNEAQLEKSRLLSDRFSAERPKGSFSTLEIQRTEQGDSAMYLCASSSRGGANTGKLFFGEGSRLTVL.

The rearrangement uses TRBV4-2 and TRBJ2-7; D is unresolved. V lost 5 bases and J 7 bases, leaving 9 bases between the germline ends. Germline CDR1 and CDR2: LGHNA and YNFKEQ. The CDR3 spans 11 residues. DNA of the CDR3: TGTGCCAGCAGCTTAGGGCCGGAGCAGTACTTC. Its protein product is CASSLGPEQYF.

The V call is TRBV28, the J call TRBJ2-7; TRBD1 matches at 7 bases. Losses at the gene ends were 4 bases for V and 2 bases for J; bases not matched to a gene: 2. The CDR3 has 13 amino acids. Germline-derived CDR1 and CDR2 are MDHEN and SYDVKM. In nucleotides, the CDR3 is TGTGCCAGCAGTTGGGACAGAGCCTACGAGCAGTACTTC. This translates into CASSWDRAYEQYF.

In DNA, the CDR3 is TGTGCCAGCAGCCTCAGTAAGGGGAACACTGAAGCTTTCTTT. Translation: CASSLSKGNTEAFF. This sequence joins TRBV6-9 and TRBJ1-1; the D is unclear. Trimming shortened V by 6 bases and J by 1 base, and 12 bases separated the two germline ends. Germline lookup yields CDR1 MNHGY and CDR2 SVAAGI. The length of the CDR3 is 14 residues.

J is TRBJ1-1 and V is TRBV7-9, with D unresolved. Trimming removed 5 bases at V and 4 bases at J, with 11 bases between. The CDR3 has 13 residues. CDR1 and CDR2 from the germline V gene are SEHNR and FQNEAQ (reference sequence). The chain's CDR3 is CASSDGEGTEAFF. The CDR3 coding sequence is TGTGCCAGCAGCGACGGGGAGGGCACTGAAGCTTTCTTT.

This chain connects TRBV10-3 to TRBJ1-1; 7 bases align to TRBD1. The CDR3 has 14 amino acids. Trimming cost V 3 bases and J 3 bases; bases outside gene matches: 4. Germline V gene sequence: CDR1 ENHRY, CDR2 SYGVKD. The CDR3 region is CAISDDREYTEAFF. Here the CDR3 DNA reads TGTGCCATCAGTGACGACAGGGAGTACACTGAAGCTTTCTTT.

This chain uses TRBV7-8 with TRBJ2-7, with D hard to call. The V end lost 5 bases, the J end lost 5 bases, and 13 bases lay between the germline ends. The germline gives CDR1 SGHVS, CDR2 FQNEAQ. The length of the CDR3 is 13 residues. Here the CDR3 reads CASSGTFKDEQYF. The CDR3 DNA is TGTGCCAGCAGCGGAACCTTTAAGGACGAGCAGTACTTC.

This clone has only a few counts. The chain uses TRBV4-1 and TRBJ2-7; D is unclear. V dropped 0 bases and J dropped 4 bases, with 7 bases sitting between them. Germline V CDR1 and CDR2: MGHRA, YSYEKL. CDR3 size: 13 residues. CDR3: CASSQDGSYEQYF. Here the CDR3 DNA reads TGCGCCAGCAGCCAAGACGGCTCTTACGAGCAGTACTTC.